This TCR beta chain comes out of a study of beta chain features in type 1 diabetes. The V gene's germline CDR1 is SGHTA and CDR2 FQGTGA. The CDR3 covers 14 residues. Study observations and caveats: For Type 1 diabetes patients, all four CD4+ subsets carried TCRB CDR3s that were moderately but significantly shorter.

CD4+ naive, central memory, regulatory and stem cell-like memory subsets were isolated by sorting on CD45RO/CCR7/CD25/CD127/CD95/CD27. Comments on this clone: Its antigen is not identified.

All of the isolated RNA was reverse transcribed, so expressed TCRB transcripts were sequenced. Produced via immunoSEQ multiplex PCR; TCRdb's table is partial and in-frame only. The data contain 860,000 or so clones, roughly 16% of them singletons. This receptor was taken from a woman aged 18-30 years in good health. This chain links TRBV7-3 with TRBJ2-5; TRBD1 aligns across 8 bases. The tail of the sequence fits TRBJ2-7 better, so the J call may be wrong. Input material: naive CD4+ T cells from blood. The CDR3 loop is CASSPGQGFHEQYF. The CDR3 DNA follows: TGTGCCAGCAGTCCCGGACAGGGCTTCCACGAGCAGTACTTC.